The 5 T cell receptor beta chains presented below share a single source sample, sequenced in a study of human T cells and chemical hapten exposure. As to time point: patch test 1, 2 weeks after DPC sensitization. Indicated treatment: therapeutic diphenylcyclopropenone sensitization with weekly scalp DPC. TCRdb passed the RACE reads through MiXCR, listing each CDR3 protein once. The data contain around 99,000 distinct CDR3 sequences, 12% of them singletons. Here the sequenced sample was whole blood, taken in connection with sensitization to the hapten diphenylcyclopropenone (DPC). The origin of the receptors is a woman aged 40 to 49 with alopecia areata. Some clones in this sample may be carry-over from other donors' samples.

This clonotype was counted a few times. The gene calls are TRBV5-1 and TRBJ2-3; tentatively, D is TRBD1 or TRBD2 (5 bases each). This CDR3 is built from 18 residues. Germline V gene data show CDR1 as SGHRS and CDR2 as YFSETQ. Trimming left V 2 bases short and J 0 bases short, with 19 bases between. In DNA, the CDR3 is TGCGCCAGCAGCTTTCGTACCGGGACGCTAGCTAGCACAGATACGCAGTATTTT. Its translation is CASSFRTGTLASTDTQYF.

At least ten counts were recorded for this clonotype. This chain uses TRBV7-8 with TRBJ2-5; 8 positions agree with TRBD1. CDR3 length: 14 residues. CDR1 and CDR2 from the germline V gene are SGHVS and FQNEAQ. V lost 8 bases and J lost 3; bases outside the gene matches: 8. This chain's CDR3 is CASQTGVKEETQYF. The CDR3 region has the DNA TGTGCCAGCCAGACAGGGGTTAAGGAAGAGACCCAGTACTTC.

The DNA of the CDR3 is TGTGCCAGCAGTTTTCTAGCGGGTACCTACGAGCAGTACTTC. Amino acids: CASSFLAGTYEQYF. The chain employs TRBV27 and TRBJ2-7, with 8 bases matching TRBD2. V lost 3 bases to trimming and J lost 2 bases; unmatched junction nucleotides: 3. The CDR3 loop spans 14 amino acids. CDR1 MNHEY and CDR2 SMNVEV come from the germline V gene (reference sequence).

This clonotype was detected only a few times. The J gene is TRBJ2-3, the V gene TRBV29-1; D gene uncertain. The V end was cut by 7 bases, the J end by 2 bases, with 10 bases between. CDR3 length: 12 residues. CDR1 SQVTM and CDR2 ANQGSEA come from the germline V gene. This chain's CDR3 is CSAAPITDTQYF. CDR3 nucleotides: TGCAGCGCCGCCCCGATCACAGATACGCAGTATTTT.

This clonotype appeared a few times. J is TRBJ2-2 and V is TRBV29-1; D not certain. The CDR3 length is 12 residues. Trimming cost V 4 bases and J 5 bases, with 8 bases left between them. Per the germline V gene, CDR1 is SQVTM and CDR2 is ANQGSEA. The CDR3 loop is CSVGSETGELFF. The CDR3 region has the DNA TGCAGCGTTGGGTCGGAAACCGGGGAGCTGTTTTTT.